Listed below are T cell receptor beta chains from one sample, sequenced in a study of T cell responses to AZD1222 COVID-19 vaccine. Repertoires were generated with immunoSEQ multiplex PCR, while TCRdb's copy carries only in-frame clones and drops some. This repertoire shows more than 250,000 clones, approximately 93% found once; its top ten account for 0.5% to 0.65%. The sequencing here drew on peripheral blood, taken on day 0 of AZD1222 vaccination. These receptors came from an adult in good health. Both conserved end residues are part of each CDR3. The D gene is left open where the match is weak. Not all rows give a size; the values are once, few, many and, for expanded clones, a class.

DNA: TGTGCCAGCAGCTTGGGGGGGGCCCGCGGGTCGGAAGCTTTCTTT
CDR3: CASSLGGARGSEAFF
size: NA
D: NA
V: TRBV5-4
J: TRBJ1-1

DNA: TGTGCCAGCAGCATTCGAACTAATGAAAAACTGTTTTTT
CDR3: CASSIRTNEKLFF
size: NA
D: NA
V: TRBV6-2/TRBV6-3
J: TRBJ1-4

DNA: TGTGCCAGCAGCCGTACCGGGACAGGGAACACCGGGGAGCTGTTTTTT
CDR3: CASSRTGTGNTGELFF
size: NA
D: TRBD1
V: TRBV7-2
J: TRBJ2-2

DNA: TGTGCCAGCAGTTACGGGGCGGGAGGGCCAGATACGCAGTATTTT
CDR3: CASSYGAGGPDTQYF
size: few
D: TRBD2
V: TRBV6-5
J: TRBJ2-3

DNA: TGCGCCAGCAGACCACAGGCGGGATTGTCGTACGAGCAGTACTTC
CDR3: CASRPQAGLSYEQYF
size: NA
D: NA
V: TRBV4-1
J: TRBJ2-7

DNA: TGTGCCAGCAGTCTGAGCGGAGGGGGCTCCGGAAACACCATATATTTT
CDR3: CASSLSGGGSGNTIYF
size: NA
D: TRBD1
V: TRBV6-7
J: TRBJ1-3

DNA: TGTGCCATCAGTGAGTCGACGGGGGATAATCAGCCCCAGCATTTT
CDR3: CAISESTGDNQPQHF
size: NA
D: NA
V: TRBV10-3
J: TRBJ1-5

DNA: TGTGCCAGTAGGGTACAGGGGAACACTGAAGCTTTCTTT
CDR3: CASRVQGNTEAFF
size: NA
D: NA
V: TRBV19
J: TRBJ1-1

DNA: TGCGCCAGCAGCTTGGCGGGACAGGGCAATCAGCCCCAGCATTTT
CDR3: CASSLAGQGNQPQHF
size: NA
D: TRBD1
V: TRBV5-1
J: TRBJ1-5

DNA: TGCGCCAGCAGTTTAGCGGGGGGAATTGATACGCAGTATTTT
CDR3: CASSLAGGIDTQYF
size: NA
D: TRBD2
V: TRBV5-1
J: TRBJ2-3

DNA: TGTGCCAGCAGCCCCTTACGGGGTTTGGGCACTGAAGCTTTCTTT
CDR3: CASSPLRGLGTEAFF
size: NA
D: NA
V: TRBV27
J: TRBJ1-1